Listed below are T cell receptor beta chains from one sample, sequenced in a study of blood T cell repertoires in COVID-19. Sequencing was performed with immunoSEQ multiplex PCR; in TCRdb, only in-frame clones are kept and a portion is missing. The sample consists of under 300,000 clones, over 80% of them appearing once. The sample consisted of PBMCs or T cells enriched from blood (not recorded which). The source is a human donor in a cohort exposed to, infected with or recovered from COVID-19 (not recorded which). The donor label of this sample is uncertain. CDR3s include the opening cysteine and the closing phenylalanine or tryptophan. A D gene is named only where the DNA matches it firmly. Only some rows state a clone size, as once, few, many or a class for expanded clones.

DNA	CDR3	size	J	V	D
TGTGCCAGTAGTACGCGGGCCCTCTGGGGCGAGCAGTACTTC	CASSTRALWGEQYF	-	TRBJ2-7	TRBV19	-
TGTGCCAGCAGGAGCGAGACTAACTATGGCTACACCTTC	CASRSETNYGYTF	-	TRBJ1-2	TRBV6-5	-
TGCGCCAGCAGCTTGGGACAGAGATTGAACACTGAAGCTTTCTTT	CASSLGQRLNTEAFF	-	TRBJ1-1	TRBV5-1	-
TGTGCCAGCAGCGGAACGGGAACAGATACGCAGTATTTT	CASSGTGTDTQYF	-	TRBJ2-3	TRBV9	-
TGTGCCAGCAGCGTAGATGAGGGTGGGAATCAGCCCCAGCATTTT	CASSVDEGGNQPQHF	-	TRBJ1-5	TRBV9	-
TGTGCCAGCTCACCTAGTAAAACGCAGAGGGGGTACAATGAGCAGTTCTTC	CASSPSKTQRGYNEQFF	-	TRBJ2-1	TRBV18	-
TGTGCCAGCAGCTTAGGGGGGGTCCTAACCTACGAGCAGTACTTC	CASSLGGVLTYEQYF	-	TRBJ2-7	TRBV7-2	-
TGTGCCAGCAGTGAATCCCCGGGGAAGGGTACTGAAGCTTTCTTT	CASSESPGKGTEAFF	-	TRBJ1-1	TRBV2	-
TGTGCCAGCAGCCAAGATCCGAGGGGGCTAGGAGGCTACACCTTC	CASSQDPRGLGGYTF	-	TRBJ1-2	TRBV3-1/TRBV3-2	TRBD1
TGTGCCAGTAGGAAATCAGGGGGGACCGGGGAGCTGTTTTTT	CASRKSGGTGELFF	-	TRBJ2-2	TRBV19	-
TGTGCCAGCAGCCGTACATTCGACAGCTACTATGGCTACACCTTC	CASSRTFDSYYGYTF	-	TRBJ1-2	TRBV27	-
TGTGCCAGCAGCTCCTTTGGGGGCTCGGACACAGATACGCAGTATTTT	CASSSFGGSDTDTQYF	-	TRBJ2-3	TRBV9	-
TGCGCCAGCAGCCAAGGACTTCTCACACCAGGGGCTTTCTTT	CASSQGLLTPGAFF	-	TRBJ1-1	TRBV4-1	-
TGTGCCAGCAGCACCGGGGACACTGAAGCTTTCTTT	CASSTGDTEAFF	-	TRBJ1-1	TRBV9	-
TGTGCCAGCAGCTTGGGACAGTCCATGAACACTGAAGCTTTCTTT	CASSLGQSMNTEAFF	-	TRBJ1-1	TRBV7-2	TRBD1
TGTGCCAGCAGTTACTCGATGGGAAAAGGGGGCGGCGTGGGTCAGCCCCAGCATTTT	CASSYSMGKGGGVGQPQHF	-	TRBJ1-5	TRBV6-2/TRBV6-3	TRBD1
TGTGCCAGCAGTCTGGCCCGTGAGGCGTTCTTC	CASSLAREAFF	-	TRBJ2-1	TRBV12-3/TRBV12-4	-
TGTGCCAGTAGTCCGACCGGGTGGGAGCAGTACTTC	CASSPTGWEQYF	-	TRBJ2-7	TRBV19	-
TGTGCCAGCAGCTTACCGGGACTAGCGGGTCGTCGATCCTACGAGCAGTACTTC	CASSLPGLAGRRSYEQYF	-	TRBJ2-7	TRBV5-6	TRBD2
TGCGCCAGTTCCCGGACAAAATTTATCACAGATACGCAGTATTTT	CASSRTKFITDTQYF	once	TRBJ2-3	TRBV5-1	-
TGCGCCAGCAGCTTGGAAACTCCAGGCTATGGCTACACCTTC	CASSLETPGYGYTF	few	TRBJ1-2	TRBV5-1	-
TGCGCCAGCAGCCCAGGTCGCGAGGGGGGGCTCTGGGAGACCCAGTACTTC	CASSPGREGGLWETQYF	-	TRBJ2-5	TRBV4-1	-
TGTGCCAGTAGTTCCGGGACAGATCTCACTGAAGCTTTCTTT	CASSSGTDLTEAFF	-	TRBJ1-1	TRBV19	TRBD1
TGCGCCAGCAGCCTCGGGGGACGAACTCAAGAGACCCAGTACTTC	CASSLGGRTQETQYF	-	TRBJ2-5	TRBV5-1	-
TGTGCCAGTAGAAGTCAGGGCCGTCAGCCCCAGCATTTT	CASRSQGRQPQHF	-	TRBJ1-5	TRBV19	-
TGTGCCAGCTCTCGACTGATGACTAGCAATCAGCCCCAGCATTTT	CASSRLMTSNQPQHF	-	TRBJ1-5	TRBV2	-
TGTGCCAGCTCAGGGGCTTATAGCAATCAGCCCCAGCATTTT	CASSGAYSNQPQHF	-	TRBJ1-5	TRBV19	-
TGTGCCAGCAGGGCGGGACCTAACTCTGGAAACACCATATATTTT	CASRAGPNSGNTIYF	few	TRBJ1-3	TRBV5-5	-
TGTGCCAGTAGTCCTTCTTTAGCGGGGGGGCGGTATGAGCAGTTCTTC	CASSPSLAGGRYEQFF	-	TRBJ2-1	TRBV19	TRBD2
TGCAGCGTTCCGGACTTTTCGTCCTATGGCTACACCTTC	CSVPDFSSYGYTF	-	TRBJ1-2	TRBV29-1	-
TGTGCCAGCAGCTTATTGTGGGTCAGCGGGGAGACCCAGTACTTC	CASSLLWVSGETQYF	-	TRBJ2-5	TRBV7-3	-
TGCAGCGGATTCTCAGGACAGGCAAACACTGAAGCTTTCTTT	CSGFSGQANTEAFF	-	TRBJ1-1	TRBV29-1	TRBD1
TGTGCCAGCAGCCTTGAGAGGGGGCCTGGCTACACCTTC	CASSLERGPGYTF	once	TRBJ1-2	TRBV6-5	TRBD1
TGTGCCATCAAGGGGACAGATAATTCACCCCTCCACTTT	CAIKGTDNSPLHF	-	TRBJ1-6	TRBV10-3	TRBD1
TGTGCCAGCAGCTCCCGAGTCTGGGAGACCCAGTACTTC	CASSSRVWETQYF	-	TRBJ2-5	TRBV5-4	-
TGCGCCAGCAGCCTACAGGGCGGTGGAAACACCATATATTTT	CASSLQGGGNTIYF	-	TRBJ1-3	TRBV5-1	-
TGTGCCACCAGTGACCAGTCTAGCGGGGACACAGATACGCAGTATTTT	CATSDQSSGDTDTQYF	-	TRBJ2-3	TRBV24-1	TRBD2
TGTGCCAGTAGTATACAGGGCGGCCCGAGCGGGGGGGTCAACGGGGAGCTGTTTTTT	CASSIQGGPSGGVNGELFF	-	TRBJ2-2	TRBV19	TRBD2
TGTGCCAGGCGGGACAGGGGCCATCGGGCCTATGAGCAGTACTTC	CARRDRGHRAYEQYF	-	TRBJ2-7	TRBV19	TRBD1
TGTGCCAGCAGCTTGCTCGGGAGCTCTGGAAACACCATATATTTT	CASSLLGSSGNTIYF	-	TRBJ1-3	TRBV5-4	-
TGTGCCAGCATTACGGACAAGAGAGTGACCGGGGAGCTGTTTTTT	CASITDKRVTGELFF	-	TRBJ2-2	TRBV6-5	-
TGTGCCAGCAGCTTAGGCCAGGGATTACTCTACGAGCAGTACTTC	CASSLGQGLLYEQYF	-	TRBJ2-7	TRBV7-2	-
TGTGCCAGTACTCCCTTTGGAGACCATGAGCAGTTCTTC	CASTPFGDHEQFF	-	TRBJ2-1	TRBV19	-
TGCGCCAGCAGCTTGTACTCTTCGAGCTCCTACGAGCAGTACTTC	CASSLYSSSSYEQYF	-	TRBJ2-7	TRBV5-1	-
TGCGCCAGCAGCTTGGAAATCAGGGGGCTGAACACTGAAGCTTTCTTT	CASSLEIRGLNTEAFF	-	TRBJ1-1	TRBV5-1	TRBD1
TGTGCCAGCAGCCGAACTCTTTTAGATACGCAGTATTTT	CASSRTLLDTQYF	once	TRBJ2-3	TRBV3-1/TRBV3-2	-
TGTGCCAGCTCACTCTCCTGGGGGGGCTGGGGCACAGATACGCAGTATTTT	CASSLSWGGWGTDTQYF	-	TRBJ2-3	TRBV18	-
TGTGCCAGCAGTCCACCCGGGACAGGTGTCACCGGGGAGCTGTTTTTT	CASSPPGTGVTGELFF	-	TRBJ2-2	TRBV11-3	TRBD1
TGTGCCAGTAGAGGACTCCGCTCCTACAATGAGCAGTTCTTC	CASRGLRSYNEQFF	-	TRBJ2-1	TRBV19	-
TGTGCCAGCTCACCAGTCGAGACAGGGGGTTCTAACTATGGCTACACCTTC	CASSPVETGGSNYGYTF	-	TRBJ1-2	TRBV18	TRBD1
TGTGCCACCAGCAGACAGGGGGACACTGAAGCTTTCTTT	CATSRQGDTEAFF	-	TRBJ1-1	TRBV15	TRBD1
TGTGCCAGCAGCGTCGCCTCCCAGGGGGGTGAAGCTTTCTTT	CASSVASQGGEAFF	-	TRBJ1-1	TRBV9	TRBD1
TGTGCCAGCTCACCGGTCTCGGGACAGGGCGCTGAAACCTTC	CASSPVSGQGAETF	once	TRBJ1-2	TRBV18	TRBD1